This T cell receptor (beta chain) came from a study of T cell responses to AZD1222 COVID-19 vaccine. On the study more broadly: Pooled together were second doses at about 4 or about 12 weeks. Findings and limits, study-wide: Among AZD1222 vaccinees, only five to seven were seropositive at baseline. Spike-spanning, vaccine-associated CD4 TCRs were dominant at 160-218 and 743-854. Most donors were white British and more were female, and clonal diversity was possibly underestimated.

This clone was seen a handful of times. Its target is not known. The length of the CDR3 is 14 residues. With 7 bases clipped from V and 0 bases from J, the junction kept 3 bases outside the gene matches. The germline CDR1 and CDR2 sequences are ENHRY and SYGVKD. The method was immunoSEQ multiplex PCR; TCRdb's version includes in-frame clones alone and lacks a portion of them. The sample consists of roughly 150,000 clones, 90% to 95% of them appearing once. Material: peripheral blood, obtained on day 0 of AZD1222 vaccination. V usage is TRBV10-3 and J usage is TRBJ2-1, with 7 bases fitting TRBD2. The receptor was isolated from an adult in good health. CDR3 loop: CAIKPGGSYNEQFF. CDR3 coding DNA: TGTGCCATCAAACCGGGAGGCTCCTACAATGAGCAGTTCTTC.